What follows describes a single T cell receptor (beta chain). This sample was taken from a study of radiotherapy plus CTLA-4 blockade in lung cancer. Libraries were prepared by immunoSEQ multiplex PCR; TCRdb keeps only in-frame clonotypes and omits some of them. The sample contains roughly 50,000 clones, roughly four fifths of which appear only once. Germline-derived CDR1 and CDR2 are SGHDT and YYEEEE. The CDR3 is 14 residues long. The V end lost 0 bases, the J end lost 5 bases, and 10 bases lay between the germline ends. Sequenced material: peripheral blood, taken from a patient treated with radiotherapy plus ipilimumab. This chain connects TRBV5-6 to TRBJ2-3; no clear D gene. The source is a human donor with non-small cell lung cancer who had stable disease on radiotherapy plus ipilimumab. CDR3 coding DNA: TGTGCCAGCAGCTTGGAGTTCCCCGGAGATACGCAGTATTTT. Amino acids: CASSLEFPGDTQYF.